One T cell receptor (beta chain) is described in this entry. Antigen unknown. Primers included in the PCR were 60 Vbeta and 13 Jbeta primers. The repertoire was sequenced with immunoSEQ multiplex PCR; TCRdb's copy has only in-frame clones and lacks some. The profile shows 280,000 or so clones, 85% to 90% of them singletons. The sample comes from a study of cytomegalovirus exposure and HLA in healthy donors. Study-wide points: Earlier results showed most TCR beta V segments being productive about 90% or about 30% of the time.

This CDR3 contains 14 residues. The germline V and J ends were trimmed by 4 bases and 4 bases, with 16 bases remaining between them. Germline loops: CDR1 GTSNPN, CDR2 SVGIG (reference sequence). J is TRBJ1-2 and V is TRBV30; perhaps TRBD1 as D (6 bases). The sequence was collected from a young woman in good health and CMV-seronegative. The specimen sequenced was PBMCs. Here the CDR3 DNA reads TGTGCCTGGAAGGTGGGGGCGGACCTCTATGGCTACACCTTC. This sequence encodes CAWKVGADLYGYTF.